A selection of T cell receptor beta chains follows, all from one sample in a study of blood T cell repertoires in COVID-19. Clones were read by immunoSEQ multiplex PCR, and TCRdb kept only the in-frame ones, dropping some. This table has some 420,000 clones, 85% to 90% appearing once. Sequences were obtained from PBMCs or T cells enriched from blood (not recorded which). The receptors were gathered from a man in his thirties or forties who had recovered from COVID-19. Both conserved end residues are part of each CDR3. The order of the fields is CDR3 DNA, CDR3 protein, D gene, V gene, J gene, clone size. The D gene is left open where the match is weak. Clone size is not always given. Where it is, it says once, few, many or a class for expanded clones.

cdr3_nt: TGTGCCAGCAGGGCAGGGTTTGAAGCTTTCTTT; cdr3_aa: CASRAGFEAFF; d_call: .; v_call: TRBV28; j_call: TRBJ1-1; clone_size: .
cdr3_nt: TGTGCCAGCAGCGTAGGACTAGCGGGGCCTGGTGAGCAGTTCTTC; cdr3_aa: CASSVGLAGPGEQFF; d_call: TRBD2; v_call: TRBV9; j_call: TRBJ2-1; clone_size: once
cdr3_nt: TGTGCCTGGAGCCCCGAAGTAGGGAGCACTGAAGCTTTCTTT; cdr3_aa: CAWSPEVGSTEAFF; d_call: .; v_call: TRBV30; j_call: TRBJ1-1; clone_size: .
cdr3_nt: TGCGCCAGCAGCACCAGACAGGGGGCTGAGGGCTACACCTTC; cdr3_aa: CASSTRQGAEGYTF; d_call: TRBD1; v_call: TRBV5-1; j_call: TRBJ1-2; clone_size: .
cdr3_nt: TGCGCCAGCAGAGGGGAAGAGACCCAGTACTTC; cdr3_aa: CASRGEETQYF; d_call: .; v_call: TRBV5-1; j_call: TRBJ2-5; clone_size: .
cdr3_nt: TGTGCCAGCAGCCCCGAGGGCGGGAGCACCCGGGAGCTGTTTTTT; cdr3_aa: CASSPEGGSTRELFF; d_call: TRBD2; v_call: TRBV7-3; j_call: TRBJ2-2; clone_size: few
cdr3_nt: TGTGCCAGCAAGTTGAACGGACTAGCGGGAGGTTCCGGGGAGCTGTTTTTT; cdr3_aa: CASKLNGLAGGSGELFF; d_call: TRBD2; v_call: TRBV27; j_call: TRBJ2-2; clone_size: .
cdr3_nt: TGTGCCAGCAAAGTAGCGGGTCCTTACGAGCAGTACTTC; cdr3_aa: CASKVAGPYEQYF; d_call: TRBD2; v_call: TRBV28; j_call: TRBJ2-7; clone_size: .
cdr3_nt: TGTGCCAGCAGCTCGTTCTCGGTTCGGGAGCAGTTCTTC; cdr3_aa: CASSSFSVREQFF; d_call: .; v_call: TRBV27; j_call: TRBJ2-1; clone_size: .
cdr3_nt: TGCGCCAGCAGCCAAGAAGCACAGGGGGGGAGGGAGACCCAGTACTTC; cdr3_aa: CASSQEAQGGRETQYF; d_call: .; v_call: TRBV4-1; j_call: TRBJ2-5; clone_size: once
cdr3_nt: TGCGCCAGCCGGGAGAGTCCGGATAGGGATGAGCAGTTCTTC; cdr3_aa: CASRESPDRDEQFF; d_call: .; v_call: TRBV5-1; j_call: TRBJ2-1; clone_size: .
cdr3_nt: TGTGCCAGCTCACCCTCGCGGGGCACAGATACGCAGTATTTT; cdr3_aa: CASSPSRGTDTQYF; d_call: .; v_call: TRBV18; j_call: TRBJ2-3; clone_size: .